This TCR beta chain was sequenced for a study of blood T cell repertoires in COVID-19. Across the study: Collection of acute and convalescent COVID-19 samples took place in the United States, Italy and Spain.

The CDR3 runs to 15 residues. With V trimmed by 4 bases and J by 7 bases, 8 bases remained unmatched. In germline, CDR1 is KGHDR, CDR2 SFDVKD. Per the authors' pipeline: Counts of nucleated cells, estimated from reference gene primer amplification, were obtained. Measured with immunoSEQ multiplex PCR; TCRdb has only the in-frame clones, and not every one. V and J calls and clone size come straight from that table; D and trimming were deduced from the DNA. The sample contains approximately 210,000 clones, around four fifths of which appear only once. Sequenced material: peripheral blood. This clonotype was sampled from a woman aged 45-65 years with acute or convalescent COVID-19. This sequence joins TRBV24-1 and TRBJ1-5, with 8 bases lining up with TRBD1. In DNA, the CDR3 is TGTGCCACCAGTGACTCTGGACAGGGCGAGCAGCCCCAGCATTTT. Translated, it gives CATSDSGQGEQPQHF.